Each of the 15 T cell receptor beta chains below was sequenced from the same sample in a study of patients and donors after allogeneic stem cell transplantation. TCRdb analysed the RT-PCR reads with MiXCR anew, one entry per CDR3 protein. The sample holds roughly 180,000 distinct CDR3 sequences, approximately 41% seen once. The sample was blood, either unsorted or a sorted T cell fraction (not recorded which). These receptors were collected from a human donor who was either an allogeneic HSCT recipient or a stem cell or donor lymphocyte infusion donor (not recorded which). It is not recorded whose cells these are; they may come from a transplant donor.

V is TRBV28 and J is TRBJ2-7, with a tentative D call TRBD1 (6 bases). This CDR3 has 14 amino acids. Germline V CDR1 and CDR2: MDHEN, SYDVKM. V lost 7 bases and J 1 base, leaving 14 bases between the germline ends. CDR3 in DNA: TGTGCCAGCAATCTGGGGGCGAGGTCCTACGAGCAGTACTTC. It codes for CASNLGARSYEQYF.

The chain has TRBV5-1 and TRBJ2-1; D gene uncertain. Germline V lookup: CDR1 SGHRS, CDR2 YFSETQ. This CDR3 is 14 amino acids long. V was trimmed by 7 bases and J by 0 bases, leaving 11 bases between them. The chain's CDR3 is CASDWAFSYNEQFF. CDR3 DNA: TGCGCCAGCGACTGGGCTTTCTCCTACAATGAGCAGTTCTTC.

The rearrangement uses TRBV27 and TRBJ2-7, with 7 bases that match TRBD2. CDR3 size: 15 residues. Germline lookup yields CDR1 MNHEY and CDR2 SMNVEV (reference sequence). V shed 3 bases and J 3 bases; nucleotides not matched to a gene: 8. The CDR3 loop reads CASSFGSGKRYEQYF. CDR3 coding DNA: TGTGCCAGCAGTTTCGGGAGCGGGAAACGCTACGAGCAGTACTTC.

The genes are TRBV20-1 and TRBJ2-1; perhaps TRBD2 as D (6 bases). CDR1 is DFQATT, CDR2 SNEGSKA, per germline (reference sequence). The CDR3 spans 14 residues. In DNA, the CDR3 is TGCAGGCCCCTCTTCATAGCGGTGAGGAATGAGCAGTTCTTC. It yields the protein CRPLFIAVRNEQFF.

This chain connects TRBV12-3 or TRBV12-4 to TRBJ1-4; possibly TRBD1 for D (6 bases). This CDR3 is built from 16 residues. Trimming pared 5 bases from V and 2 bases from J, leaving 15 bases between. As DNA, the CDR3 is TGTGCCAGCAGTAAACAGGGATCGATGACTAATGAAAAACTGTTTTTT. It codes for CASSKQGSMTNEKLFF.

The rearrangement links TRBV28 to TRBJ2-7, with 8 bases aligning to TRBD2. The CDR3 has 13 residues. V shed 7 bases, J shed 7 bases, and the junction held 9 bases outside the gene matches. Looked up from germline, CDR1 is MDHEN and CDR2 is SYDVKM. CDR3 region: CASTERELGEQYF. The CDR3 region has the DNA TGTGCCAGCACTGAGCGGGAGTTGGGGGAGCAGTACTTC.

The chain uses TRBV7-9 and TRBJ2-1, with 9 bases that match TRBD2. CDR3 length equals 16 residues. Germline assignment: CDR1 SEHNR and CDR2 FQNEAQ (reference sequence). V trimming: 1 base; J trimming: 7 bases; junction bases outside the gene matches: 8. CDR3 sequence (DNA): TGTGCCAGCAGCTTAGTTGCTAGCGGGGTGTGGAATGAGCAGTTCTTC. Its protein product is CASSLVASGVWNEQFF.

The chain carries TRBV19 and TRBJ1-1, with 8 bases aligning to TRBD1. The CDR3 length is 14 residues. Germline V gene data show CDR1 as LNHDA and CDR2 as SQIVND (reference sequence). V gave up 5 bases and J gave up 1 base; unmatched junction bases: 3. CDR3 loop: CASSFDRGNTEAFF. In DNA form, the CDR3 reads TGTGCCAGTAGTTTCGACAGGGGGAACACTGAAGCTTTCTTT.

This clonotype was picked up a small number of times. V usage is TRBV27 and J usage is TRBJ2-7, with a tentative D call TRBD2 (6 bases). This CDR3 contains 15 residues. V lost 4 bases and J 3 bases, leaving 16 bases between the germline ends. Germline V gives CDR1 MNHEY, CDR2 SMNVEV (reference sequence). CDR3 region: CASSYDAAGFYEQYF. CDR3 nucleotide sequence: TGTGCCAGCAGTTACGATGCGGCGGGATTCTACGAGCAGTACTTC.

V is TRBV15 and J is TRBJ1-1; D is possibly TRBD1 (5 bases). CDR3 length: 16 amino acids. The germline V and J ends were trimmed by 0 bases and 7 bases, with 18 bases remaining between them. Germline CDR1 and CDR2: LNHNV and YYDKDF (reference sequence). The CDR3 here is CATSRDVTGSGGEAFF. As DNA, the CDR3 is TGTGCCACCAGCAGAGACGTGACGGGAAGCGGGGGTGAAGCTTTCTTT.

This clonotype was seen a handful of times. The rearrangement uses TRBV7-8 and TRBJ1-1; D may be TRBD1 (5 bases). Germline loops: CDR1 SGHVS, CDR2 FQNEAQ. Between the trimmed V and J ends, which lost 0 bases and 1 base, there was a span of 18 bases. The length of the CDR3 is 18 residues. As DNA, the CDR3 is TGTGCCAGCAGCTTAGCGTCTAGTAATTGGGGACGGAACACTGAAGCTTTCTTT. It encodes CASSLASSNWGRNTEAFF. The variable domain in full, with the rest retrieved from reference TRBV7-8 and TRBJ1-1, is GAGVSQSPRYKVAKRGQDVALRCDPISGHVSLFWYQQALGQGPEFLTYFQNEAQLDKSGLPSDRFFAERPEGSVSTLKIQRTQQEDSAVYLCASSLASSNWGRNTEAFFGQGTRLTVV.

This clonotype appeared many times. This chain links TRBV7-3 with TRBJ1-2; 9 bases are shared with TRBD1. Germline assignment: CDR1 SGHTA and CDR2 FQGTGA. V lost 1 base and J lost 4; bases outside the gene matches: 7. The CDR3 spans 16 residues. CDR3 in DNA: TGTGCCAGCAGCTTAAACCCGGGACAGGGATCCTATGGCTACACCTTC. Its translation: CASSLNPGQGSYGYTF.

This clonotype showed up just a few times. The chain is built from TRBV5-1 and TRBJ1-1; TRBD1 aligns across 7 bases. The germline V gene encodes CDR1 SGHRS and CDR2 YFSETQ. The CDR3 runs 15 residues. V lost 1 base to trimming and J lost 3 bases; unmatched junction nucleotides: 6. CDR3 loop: CASSLRTTGDTEAFF. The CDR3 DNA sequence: TGCGCCAGCAGCTTGCGTACAACAGGGGACACTGAAGCTTTCTTT.

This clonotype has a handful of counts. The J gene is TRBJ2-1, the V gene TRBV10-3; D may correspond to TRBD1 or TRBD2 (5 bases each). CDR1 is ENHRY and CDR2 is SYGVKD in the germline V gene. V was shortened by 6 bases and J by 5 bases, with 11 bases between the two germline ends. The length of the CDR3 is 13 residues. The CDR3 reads CAISRGPNNEQFF. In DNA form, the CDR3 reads TGTGCCATCAGCCGGGGCCCGAACAATGAGCAGTTCTTC.

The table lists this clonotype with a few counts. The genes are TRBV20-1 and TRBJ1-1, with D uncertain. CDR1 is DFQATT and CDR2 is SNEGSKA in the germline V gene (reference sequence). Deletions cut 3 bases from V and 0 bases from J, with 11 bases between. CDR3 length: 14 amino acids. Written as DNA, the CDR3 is TGCAGTGCTAGCCACTCGGACCTGAACACTGAAGCTTTCTTT. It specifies CSASHSDLNTEAFF.